The 21 T cell receptor beta chains in this list originate from one sample, sequenced in a study of CD8+ T cells in alopecia areata. Extracted RNA was reverse transcribed, and the resulting cDNA served as sequencing template. Clones were read by immunoSEQ multiplex PCR, and TCRdb kept only the in-frame ones, dropping some. The sample includes under 250,000 clones, under 75% of them seen just once. Treatment denoted: oral pan-JAK inhibitor, 5-10 mg twice daily. Sequencing used CD4+ T cells sorted from blood, obtained at week 4, from a patient treated with tofacitinib. The receptors derive from a human donor with alopecia areata.

This clone was found a few times. J is TRBJ2-6 and V is TRBV10-3; 9 bases match TRBD1. The J segment lost 2 bases and the V segment lost 6 bases, leaving 8 bases of the junction unmatched. CDR3 length: 17 residues. CDR1 is ENHRY, CDR2 SYGVKD, per germline. The CDR3 nucleotides are TGTGCCATCAGGCCAACGGGACAGGGTCCTGGGGCCAACGTCCTGACTTTC. As protein: CAIRPTGQGPGANVLTF.

The rearrangement links TRBV29-1 to TRBJ2-7, with TRBD2 matching 8 bases. Germline-derived CDR1 and CDR2 are SQVTM and ANQGSEA. This CDR3 spans 11 amino acids. V lost 5 bases to trimming and J lost 6 bases; unmatched junction nucleotides: 3. As DNA, the CDR3 is TGCAGCGTTCGGCTAGCGGGCGAGCAGTACTTC. Encoded protein: CSVRLAGEQYF.

This clone has only a few counts. This chain uses TRBV29-1 with TRBJ2-3; 8 nucleotides match TRBD1. Germline lookup yields CDR1 SQVTM and CDR2 ANQGSEA. This CDR3 is built from 12 residues. Trimming at V came to 8 bases and at J to 6 bases, leaving 7 bases not matched to a gene. CDR3 sequence reads: CSQDRVDDTQYF. Here the CDR3 DNA reads TGCAGCCAGGACAGGGTTGACGATACGCAGTATTTT.

A remark on this clone: Other DNA sequences in this sample translate to the same CDR3. V is TRBV29-1 and J is TRBJ1-2; 7 nucleotides align to TRBD1. With 5 bases clipped from V and 8 bases from J, the junction kept 5 bases outside the gene matches. Germline V gene data show CDR1 as SQVTM and CDR2 as ANQGSEA. The CDR3 loop spans 11 amino acids. CDR3 nucleotide sequence: TGCAGCGTTCGGACAGGCGGGGGCTACACCTTC. It encodes CSVRTGGGYTF.

The genes are TRBV5-1 and TRBJ2-7; tentatively, D is TRBD2 (6 bases). Germline V gives CDR1 SGHRS, CDR2 YFSETQ. V was trimmed by 0 bases and J by 4 bases, leaving 11 bases between them. The CDR3 contains 14 residues. The CDR3 DNA reads as TGCGCCAGCAGCTTGGGCGGAGGGAGGTACGAGCAGTACTTC. Translated: CASSLGGGRYEQYF.

This clone was recorded only once. V is TRBV4-3 and J is TRBJ2-2; D unresolved. The CDR3 has 15 amino acids. From germline, CDR1 is LGHNA and CDR2 YSLEER. Trimming took 2 bases from V and 3 from J, leaving 10 bases between them. The CDR3, as DNA: TGCGCCAGCAGCCAACGTGGACCTCACACCGGGGAGCTGTTTTTT. This codes for CASSQRGPHTGELFF.

On this clone itself: A junction end diverges from the germline sequence, so it may reflect a read error. This chain links TRBV5-1 with TRBJ1-1; no clear D gene. The germline V gene has CDR1 SGHRS and CDR2 YFSETQ. The CDR3 runs to 14 residues. The CDR3 region has the DNA TGCGCCAGCAGCAATACTATTAGGGATCAACAGACGATCTTT. It specifies CASSNTIRDQQTIF.

This clone was observed a handful of times. This chain links TRBV7-9 with TRBJ2-2, with D hard to call. V was trimmed by 5 bases and J by 0 bases, leaving 7 bases between them. This CDR3 is built from 14 residues. The V gene's germline CDR1 is SEHNR and CDR2 FQNEAQ (reference sequence). CDR3 DNA sequence: TGTGCCAGCAGCCCTTCTGCGAACACCGGGGAGCTGTTTTTT. Translated, it gives CASSPSANTGELFF.

The chain is built from TRBV6-6 and TRBJ2-1; D not resolved. Trimming removed 0 bases from V and 7 bases from J, with 1 base in between. The germline V gene has CDR1 MNHNY and CDR2 SVGAGI (reference sequence). This CDR3 is built from 11 residues. CDR3 loop: CASSYSNEQFF. CDR3 sequence (DNA): TGTGCCAGCAGTTACTCAAATGAGCAGTTCTTC.

V and J are TRBV2 and TRBJ2-3, with 14 bases aligning to TRBD2. CDR3 length: 15 amino acids. Germline-derived CDR1 and CDR2 are SNHLY and FYNNEI. The V gene end was trimmed by 6 bases and the J gene end by 8 bases; junction bases not matched to a gene: 7. The CDR3: CASSPTSGGASTQYF. The CDR3 coding sequence is TGTGCCAGCAGCCCGACTAGCGGGGGGGCGAGTACGCAGTATTTT.

The chain is built from TRBV11-3 and TRBJ1-5; TRBD1 is a possible D gene (5 bases). This CDR3 has 14 residues. Per germline, CDR1 SGHNT and CDR2 YENEEA. V lost 5 bases and J 5 bases, leaving 13 bases between the germline ends. The CDR3: CASSAGDGHQPQHF. Here the CDR3 DNA reads TGTGCCAGCAGCGCCGGGGACGGACATCAGCCCCAGCATTTT.

Concerning this clone: Other DNA variants within this sample encode the same CDR3. The chain recombines TRBV30 with TRBJ1-1; tentatively, D is TRBD1 (5 bases). CDR3 length: 12 residues. The V and J ends lost 3 bases and 1 base respectively, with 6 bases between them. CDR1 is GTSNPN and CDR2 is SVGIG in the germline V gene (reference sequence). Written as DNA, the CDR3 is TGTGCCTGGAGGACAGCGAACACTGAAGCTTTCTTT. Amino acid sequence: CAWRTANTEAFF. The full variable domain, completed using reference TRBV30 and TRBJ1-1, is SQTIHQWPATLVQPVGSPLSLECTVEGTSNPNLYWYRQAAGRGLQLLFYSVGIGQISSEVPQNLSASRPQDRQFILSSKKLLLSDSGFYLCAWRTANTEAFFGQGTRLTVV.

This clone was observed a single time. The chain recombines TRBV29-1 with TRBJ1-2; no firm D call. CDR3 length: 13 residues. CDR1 SQVTM and CDR2 ANQGSEA come from the germline V gene. V gave up 3 bases and J gave up 5 bases, with 13 bases separating them. This CDR3 reads CSVERPSAYGYTF. DNA for the CDR3: TGCAGCGTTGAGAGGCCCTCGGCGTATGGCTACACCTTC.

The V gene is TRBV15, the J gene TRBJ1-2; maybe TRBD1 (6 bases). CDR1 is LNHNV, CDR2 YYDKDF, per germline (reference sequence). The V end lost 1 base, the J end lost 3 bases, and 9 bases lay between the germline ends. This CDR3 comprises 14 residues. The CDR3 region has the DNA TGTGCCACCAGCAGAGGAAGGGGGGACTATGGCTACACCTTC. Translating it yields CATSRGRGDYGYTF. Full variable domain (outside the CDR3, taken from reference TRBV15 and TRBJ1-2): DAMVIQNPRYQVTQFGKPVTLSCSQTLNHNVMYWYQQKSSQAPKLLFHYYDKDFNNEADTPDNFQSRRPNTSFCFLDIRSPGLGDTAMYLCATSRGRGDYGYTFGSGTRLTVV.

This clone was recorded a few times. The rearrangement links TRBV7-9 to TRBJ1-4; D ambiguous. The V and J ends lost 2 bases and 0 bases respectively, with 7 bases between them. The germline CDR1 and CDR2 sequences are SEHNR and FQNEAQ (reference sequence). This CDR3 has 15 amino acids. This CDR3 reads CASSLTMATNEKLFF. The DNA for the CDR3 is TGTGCCAGCAGCTTAACGATGGCAACTAATGAAAAACTGTTTTTT.

V usage is TRBV11-3 and J usage is TRBJ2-3, with 7 bases identical to TRBD2. CDR1 and CDR2 from the germline V gene are SGHNT and YENEEA. Trimming removed 5 bases from V and 0 bases from J; junction bases left unmatched: 5. This CDR3 has 15 amino acids. CDR3 sequence: CASSLSGVSTDTQYF. CDR3 DNA sequence: TGTGCCAGCAGCCTCAGCGGGGTGAGCACAGATACGCAGTATTTT.

This clone has a handful of counts. The rearrangement joins TRBV10-3 to TRBJ2-7, with a possible D match to TRBD1 (6 bases). The CDR3 consists of 13 residues. V lost 2 bases to trimming and J lost 5 bases, with 10 bases between them. In germline, CDR1 is ENHRY, CDR2 SYGVKD. The CDR3 sequence: CAISEDRLDEQYF. The CDR3 bases are TGTGCCATCAGTGAGGACAGGCTGGACGAGCAGTACTTC.

This rearrangement joins TRBV30 to TRBJ1-2; D remains ambiguous. V was pared by 0 bases and J by 8 bases, with 10 bases between. Looked up from germline, CDR1 is GTSNPN and CDR2 is SVGIG (reference sequence). The CDR3 runs 12 residues. The DNA of the CDR3 is TGTGCCTGGAGTGTACACGGGGAAGGCTACACCTTC. It yields the protein CAWSVHGEGYTF.

The rearrangement uses TRBV7-2 and TRBJ2-4; D not certain. This CDR3 has 14 residues. V was cut by 4 bases and J by 0 bases, with 7 bases left in between. CDR1 SGHTA and CDR2 FQGNSA come from the germline V gene. Here the CDR3 DNA reads TGTGCCAGCAGCTCACTCTTAGCCAAAAACATTCAGTACTTC. Protein product: CASSSLLAKNIQYF.

V usage is TRBV19 and J usage is TRBJ1-2, with a possible D match to TRBD1 (6 bases). The length of the CDR3 is 14 residues. The germline V gene has CDR1 LNHDA and CDR2 SQIVND (reference sequence). Trimming left V 10 bases short and J 6 bases short, with 21 bases between. The CDR3 loop is CATQNRDFNNGYTF. In DNA form, the CDR3 reads TGTGCCACCCAGAACAGGGATTTCAACAATGGCTACACCTTC.

This clone has just a few counts. The chain joins TRBV7-9 to TRBJ2-3; D is unresolved. Germline loops: CDR1 SEHNR, CDR2 FQNEAQ (reference sequence). V lost 3 bases, J lost 6 bases, and 4 bases lay in between. This CDR3 contains 11 residues. CDR3: CASSFGDTQYF. The CDR3 coding sequence is TGTGCCAGCAGCTTTGGGGATACGCAGTATTTT.